These T cell receptor beta chains were read from a single sample in a study of T cell repertoires in cytomegalovirus infection. TCRdb independently ran MiXCR on the reads; one entry per CDR3 protein. The sample includes around 740,000 distinct CDR3 sequences, 35% to 40% of them seen just once. Sequences were obtained from PBMCs. These receptors were obtained from a human donor in good health (CMV status not recorded). Some clones in this sample may be carry-over from other donors' samples. Each CDR3 is given with its conserved first and last residue. The order of the fields is V gene, J gene, D gene, clone size, CDR3 DNA, CDR3 protein. D genes are given only for firm matches. Not every row has a clone size; where given, it reads once, few, many or a size class.

TRBV7-8	TRBJ2-1	TRBD1	few	TGTGCCAGCAGCTTAGGCAGGACAGGGGTAGGGGGCTCCTACAATGAGCAGTTCTTC	CASSLGRTGVGGSYNEQFF
TRBV6-1	TRBJ2-1	-	few	TGTGCCAGCAGTCCCCCCCTTCTACGGCCTAATGAGCAGTTCTTC	CASSPPLLRPNEQFF
TRBV19	TRBJ1-3	-	few	TGTGCCAGTAGTATCCGTACTCCCTCTGGAAACACCATATATTTT	CASSIRTPSGNTIYF
TRBV5-6	TRBJ2-1	TRBD2	few	TGTGCCAGCAGCCCTCTAGCGGGAGGGGGTAGTGAGCAGTTCTTC	CASSPLAGGGSEQFF
TRBV7-8	TRBJ2-5	TRBD2	-	TGTGCCAGCAGCTCCCCACGGGGGGGCGTAGAGACCCAGTACTTC	CASSSPRGGVETQYF
TRBV5-6	TRBJ2-7	-	-	TGTGCCAGCAGCTTGGGACCGGGGAGCGAGCAGTACTTC	CASSLGPGSEQYF
TRBV11-2	TRBJ2-4	TRBD2	few	TGTGCCAGCAGCAACCTAGCGGGAGGAGCCAAAAACATTCAGTACTTC	CASSNLAGGAKNIQYF
TRBV7-9	TRBJ2-3	-	many	TGTGCCAGCAGCTTAGGAGGCACCTTGAGCACAGATACGCAGTATTTT	CASSLGGTLSTDTQYF
TRBV28	TRBJ1-5	-	once	TGTGCCAGCAGTTCCGAATTACAGGGTGGGGGCAATCAGCCCCAGCATTTT	CASSSELQGGGNQPQHF
TRBV7-2	TRBJ2-3	TRBD2	-	TGTGCCAGAGGAGCGGGAGGGAGCCCAGATACGCAGTATTTT	CARGAGGSPDTQYF
TRBV12-3/TRBV12-4	TRBJ2-6	-	-	TGTGCCAGCAGTTTTTGGGAGGCGGGGGCCAACGTCCTGACTTTC	CASSFWEAGANVLTF
TRBV4-2	TRBJ2-3	-	-	TGTGCCAGCAGCCAAGATTTACGTTTTTTCACAGATACGCAGTATTTT	CASSQDLRFFTDTQYF
TRBV10-3	TRBJ2-4	TRBD2	-	TGTGCCATCAGTGACGGGCTAGCGGGGTACATTCAGTACTTC	CAISDGLAGYIQYF
TRBV7-9	TRBJ1-1	-	many	TGTGCCAGCAGCTCCAGGGTTGTTGGCACTGAAGCTTTCTTT	CASSSRVVGTEAFF
TRBV5-1	TRBJ2-7	-	-	TGCGCCAGCAGCTTAAGCCCCAACGAGCAGTACTTC	CASSLSPNEQYF
TRBV15	TRBJ2-3	TRBD2	-	TGTGCCACCAGCCGAGGAGTCGGGGGGGCGAACACAGATACGCAGTATTTT	CATSRGVGGANTDTQYF
TRBV7-2	TRBJ2-3	-	-	TGTGCCAGCAGCTTAGTAGGGGGGTCTGCTAGCACAGATACGCAGTATTTT	CASSLVGGSASTDTQYF
TRBV19	TRBJ1-5	-	-	TGTGCCAGTAGTACTACAGGGTCGGTGCAGCCCCAGCATTTT	CASSTTGSVQPQHF
TRBV5-5	TRBJ2-2	-	few	TGTGCCAGCAGCTTGGGTCCGGGGGCGAACACCGGGGAGCTGTTTTTT	CASSLGPGANTGELFF
TRBV5-6	TRBJ2-1	-	few	TGTGCCAGCAGCTTGTTTGGTTTATGGACGGACTTCAACAATGAGCAGTTCTTC	CASSLFGLWTDFNNEQFF
TRBV20-1	TRBJ1-2	-	-	TGCAGTGCCCCTACGGGCAGGGACGCAAACTATGGCTACACCTTC	CSAPTGRDANYGYTF
TRBV7-6	TRBJ2-1	-	few	TGTGCCAGCAGCTTAGATAGGGGGGACCACTCCTACAATGAGCAGTTCTTC	CASSLDRGDHSYNEQFF
TRBV7-2	TRBJ2-1	TRBD2	once	TGTGCCAGCAGCCCGCGTGTCGGCGGGGGTCGTCAGTTCTTC	CASSPRVGGGRQFF
TRBV27	TRBJ1-1	TRBD1	-	TGTGCCAGCAGTCCTCCGACGGGACAGGGCCGTACAGGTGAAGCTTTCTTT	CASSPPTGQGRTGEAFF
TRBV28	TRBJ2-1	TRBD2	-	TGTGCCAGCAGTTTGTTGGAGACTAGCGAGTACAATGAGCAGTTCTTC	CASSLLETSEYNEQFF
TRBV12-3/TRBV12-4	TRBJ1-5	-	-	TGTGCCAGCACTCCTGAGGGTGATCAGCCCCAGCATTTT	CASTPEGDQPQHF
TRBV28	TRBJ2-7	-	-	TGTGCCAGCACCACTTTCGCCCGGGGGATCAACGAGCAGTACTTC	CASTTFARGINEQYF
TRBV7-2	TRBJ2-3	-	-	TGTGCCAGCAGCTTAGTTGGTCCGGATACGCAGTATTTT	CASSLVGPDTQYF
TRBV6-6	TRBJ1-2	-	-	TGTGCCAGCAGTCCCCGACAGTCTACTAACTATGGCTACACCTTC	CASSPRQSTNYGYTF
TRBV7-8	TRBJ2-7	-	-	TGTGCCAGCAGCTCGGTGGGAGAGCAGTACTTC	CASSSVGEQYF
TRBV10-3	TRBJ2-5	-	-	TGTGCCATCAGTGAGACAGGGCGAGAGACCCAGTACTTC	CAISETGRETQYF
TRBV7-8	TRBJ2-7	TRBD2	-	TGTGCCAGCAGCCCCGACTTGGGGGGGATACCCTACGAGCAGTACTTC	CASSPDLGGIPYEQYF
TRBV12-3/TRBV12-4	TRBJ1-1	-	few	TGTGCCAGCAGTGACGGTGAAGCTTTCTTT	CASSDGEAFF
TRBV7-6	TRBJ1-1	-	-	TGTGCCAGCAGCCGGGGACGGTTGGGGACTGAAGCTTTCTTT	CASSRGRLGTEAFF
TRBV15	TRBJ1-2	-	-	TGTGCCACCAGCAGAGGAAAAGGGGCCCCGGACTATGGCTACACCTTC	CATSRGKGAPDYGYTF
TRBV28	TRBJ2-3	TRBD2	few	TGTGCCAGCAGTTTCCGGACTAGGATCGCAGATACGCAGTATTTT	CASSFRTRIADTQYF
TRBV2	TRBJ2-3	TRBD1	-	TGTGCCAGCAGGGACAGGGCAGATACGCAGTATTTT	CASRDRADTQYF
TRBV14	TRBJ2-1	TRBD1	few	TGTGCCAGCAGCCCCAGGGGGCCTTACAATGAGCAGTTCTTC	CASSPRGPYNEQFF
TRBV15	TRBJ2-2	TRBD2	-	TGTGCCACCAGCAAGGGACTAGCGGGAGTCGGCGGGGAGCTGTTTTTT	CATSKGLAGVGGELFF
TRBV3-1	TRBJ1-3	TRBD1	few	TGTGCCAGCAGCCTAAGATGGGACAGACAAAAAAAAAACAGCTCTGGAAACACCATATATTTT	CASSLRWDRQKKNSSGNTIYF
TRBV6-1	TRBJ1-4	-	-	TGTGCCAGCAGGACGGGAGCAACTAATGAAAAACTGTTTTTT	CASRTGATNEKLFF
TRBV28	TRBJ2-4	-	few	TGTGCCAGCTACAGCGCTAGAGCCAAAAACATTCAGTACTTC	CASYSARAKNIQYF
TRBV28	TRBJ2-7	-	-	TGTGCCAGCAGTATAACGGGACATAGAGCGGTCGAGCAGTACTTC	CASSITGHRAVEQYF
TRBV28	TRBJ2-3	-	once	TGTGCCAGCAGCTCCGGGACACCGTCAAAGGATACGCAGTATTTT	CASSSGTPSKDTQYF
TRBV7-2	TRBJ2-7	TRBD1	many	TGTGCCAGCAGGGCCTCGGGACAGACCTACGAGCAGTACTTC	CASRASGQTYEQYF
TRBV20-1	TRBJ2-1	TRBD2	-	TGCAGTGCTATGGAGCTAGCGGGAGTTCAGGCCTACAATGAGCAGTTCTTC	CSAMELAGVQAYNEQFF
TRBV5-1	TRBJ2-2	-	few	TGCGCCAGCAGCTGGACAGACACCGGGGAGCTGTTTTTT	CASSWTDTGELFF
TRBV7-9	TRBJ2-7	TRBD1	few	TGTGCCATCGAAGGGGGACAGGGTGCGAACGAGCAGTACTTC	CAIEGGQGANEQYF
TRBV7-8	TRBJ2-7	-	many	TGTGCCAGCAGCTTATACCCGCCCAGCGAGCAGTACTTC	CASSLYPPSEQYF
TRBV6-1	TRBJ2-7	-	-	TGTGCCAGCAGTTACATACCGGTACAGGGAGGCGACGAGCAGTACTTC	CASSYIPVQGGDEQYF
TRBV11-1	TRBJ2-7	TRBD2	-	TGTGCCAGCAGCGGAACTAGCGGGGGAGGCGAGCAGTACTTC	CASSGTSGGGEQYF
TRBV5-1	TRBJ1-1	TRBD1	few	TGCGCCAGCAGCTTTCTAAGTGCGACCCGGGACAGGGTTACTGAAGCTTTCTTT	CASSFLSATRDRVTEAFF
TRBV6-5	TRBJ2-7	-	-	TGTGCCAGCAGCAGGACAGCAAGCATGGTCGGCGAGCAGTACTTC	CASSRTASMVGEQYF
TRBV7-6	TRBJ2-7	TRBD1	-	TGTGCCAGCAGCTTAGTAGGGACAGGGGCCCACGAGCAGTACTTC	CASSLVGTGAHEQYF
TRBV7-2	TRBJ1-1	-	-	TGTGCCAGCTGCTTAGTGGTAGGAGGGACTGAAGCTTTCTTT	CASCLVVGGTEAFF